Here is one T cell receptor (beta chain) with its context. As yet, its antigen is unknown. These data belong to a study of graft-versus-host responses after intestinal transplantation. Generated by immunoSEQ multiplex PCR, the TCRdb table keeps only in-frame clones and is missing some. The sample has nearly 110,000 clones, approximately 86% seen once; the top ten hold around 0.73%. The V gene's germline CDR1 is SGHVS and CDR2 FNYEAQ. The CDR3 is 13 amino acids. V lost 5 bases, J lost 10 bases, and 8 bases stayed unmatched. General study findings and limits: Peak levels of circulating GvH clones tracked with early post-transplant HvG declines.

This chain links TRBV7-6 with TRBJ1-2; 9 bases align to TRBD1. Sequencing was performed on unstimulated CD4+ T cells sorted from spleen or lymph node cells, taken before transplant. This TCR was recovered from a human donor who was the organ donor for an intestinal transplant. CDR3 sequence (DNA): TGTGCCAGCAGCCCGACCGGGACAGGGATCTACACCTTC. Protein product: CASSPTGTGIYTF.